This TCR beta chain came from a study of blood T cell repertoires in COVID-19. The wider study: Sites across the United States, Italy and Spain contributed samples from acute and convalescent COVID-19. Nucleic acid was either cDNA or gDNA, and it came from T cells, B-cell-depleted T cells, or PBMCs.

As originally analysed: The assay estimated nucleated cells by amplifying reference gene primers. Assay: immunoSEQ multiplex PCR; the TCRdb copy retains only in-frame clones and omits some. For V, J and clone size, that table is used; D and trimming come from the DNA. The data show about 58,000 clones, roughly 89% seen once. This CDR3 comprises 16 residues. CDR1 and CDR2 from the germline V gene are MNHNY and SVGAGI (reference sequence). Deletions cut 2 bases from V and 6 bases from J, with 17 bases between. The sequenced sample consisted of peripheral blood. The sequence was obtained from a man in his 60s with active COVID-19. The chain has TRBV6-6 and TRBJ1-5; maybe TRBD1 (6 bases). The chain's CDR3 is CASSYGRGNGLQPQHF. CDR3 DNA: TGTGCCAGCAGTTACGGCAGGGGAAACGGGCTTCAGCCCCAGCATTTT.